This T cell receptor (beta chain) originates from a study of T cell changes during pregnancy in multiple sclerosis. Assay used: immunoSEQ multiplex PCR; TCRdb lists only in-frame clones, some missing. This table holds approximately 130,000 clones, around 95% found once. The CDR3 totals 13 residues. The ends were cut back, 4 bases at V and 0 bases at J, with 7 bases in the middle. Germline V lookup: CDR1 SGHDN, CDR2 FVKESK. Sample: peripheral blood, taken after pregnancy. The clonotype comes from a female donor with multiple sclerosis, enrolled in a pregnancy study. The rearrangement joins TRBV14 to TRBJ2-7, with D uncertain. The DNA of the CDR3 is TGTGCCAGCAGCCCTCTCGTCTCCTACGAGCAGTACTTC. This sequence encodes CASSPLVSYEQYF. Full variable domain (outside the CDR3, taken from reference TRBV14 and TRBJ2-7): EAGVTQFPSHSVIEKGQTVTLRCDPISGHDNLYWYRRVMGKEIKFLLHFVKESKQDESGMPNNRFLAERTGGTYSTLKVQPAELEDSGVYFCASSPLVSYEQYFGPGTRLTVT.